Each of the 21 T cell receptor beta chains below was sequenced from the same sample in a study of OX40 agonist ivuxolimab in advanced cancers. The receptor library was made with the immunoSEQ multiplex PCR assay. TCRdb obtained this table from immuneACCESS and retained in-frame rearrangements with V and J assigned. These tables miss some clones; where compared with another copy, unresolved V genes account for less than half of the shortfall, and the remainder is unexplained. The sample table shows about 54,000 clones, and 91% are seen once. Jointly, the top ten make up roughly 12% of the sample. Source: CD4+ or CD8+ T cells sorted from blood, taken in a trial of the OX40 agonist ivuxolimab. All receptors come from an adult with an advanced solid tumor such as melanoma, head and neck, liver or kidney cancer.

The V call is TRBV27, the J call TRBJ2-1; D is possibly TRBD2 (6 bases). Germline CDR1 reads MNHEY; CDR2 reads SMNVEV (reference sequence). V dropped 2 bases and J dropped 0 bases, with 11 bases sitting between them. The CDR3 spans 16 residues. The CDR3 spells CASSLLAGNSYNEQFF. DNA for the CDR3: TGTGCCAGCAGTTTACTGGCGGGGAACTCCTACAATGAGCAGTTCTTC.

The chain combines TRBV4-2 with TRBJ2-1, with D possibly TRBD2 on 5 matching bases. The CDR3 is 13 amino acids. Trimming pared 4 bases from V and 8 bases from J, leaving 12 bases between. The germline gives CDR1 LGHNA, CDR2 YNFKEQ. The CDR3 nucleotides read TGTGCCAGCAGCCTCCGGGGTGGGGATGAGCAGTTCTTC. This translates into CASSLRGGDEQFF.

The chain combines TRBV7-8 with TRBJ2-5; D remains unclear. V lost 8 bases and J 7 bases, leaving 8 bases between the germline ends. CDR3 size: 10 residues. Germline loops: CDR1 SGHVS, CDR2 FQNEAQ. This CDR3 is CASGDPTQYF. The DNA for the CDR3 is TGTGCCAGCGGAGACCCGACCCAGTACTTC.

V usage is TRBV5-8 and J usage is TRBJ2-2; perhaps TRBD2 as D (6 bases). The CDR3 covers 13 residues. Trimming took off 3 bases at V and 13 bases at J, with 16 bases between the two ends. Germline V gene lookup returns CDR1 SGHTS and CDR2 YDEGEE. The CDR3 DNA is TGTGCCAGCAGCTCCTGGACTAACCCGTGGCTGTTTTTT. Protein: CASSSWTNPWLFF.

In this sample, this clone turned up once. The chain combines TRBV6-5 with TRBJ2-3; 10 nucleotides line up with TRBD1. Germline V lookup: CDR1 MNHEY, CDR2 SVGAGI. The ends lost 9 bases at V and 4 bases at J; junction bases unmatched: 7. This CDR3 comprises 14 residues. The CDR3: CASGRQGASDTQYF. DNA of the CDR3: TGTGCCAGTGGACGACAGGGGGCATCAGATACGCAGTATTTT.

The chain carries TRBV28 and TRBJ2-7, with D uncertain. The germline CDR1 and CDR2 sequences are MDHEN and SYDVKM. V dropped 2 bases and J dropped 2 bases, with 16 bases sitting between them. The CDR3 loop spans 16 amino acids. CDR3 nucleotides: TGTGCCAGCAGTTTACTGGGATCTTACGACACCTACGAGCAGTACTTC. Protein: CASSLLGSYDTYEQYF.

The chain has TRBV7-9 and TRBJ2-7, with no clear D. Germline V gene sequence: CDR1 SEHNR, CDR2 FQNEAQ (reference sequence). Trimming cost V 1 base and J 4 bases, with 8 bases left between them. CDR3 size: 13 residues. This CDR3 reads CASSLDRLYEQYF. Here the CDR3 DNA reads TGTGCCAGCAGCTTAGATCGGTTATACGAGCAGTACTTC. The entire variable domain, with the rest obtained from reference TRBV7-9 and TRBJ2-7, is as follows: DTGVSQNPRHKITKRGQNVTFRCDPISEHNRLYWYRQTLGQGPEFLTYFQNEAQLEKSRLLSDRFSAERPKGSFSTLEIQRTEQGDSAMYLCASSLDRLYEQYFGPGTRLTVT.

The chain is built from TRBV7-2 and TRBJ2-3, with 12 bases aligning to TRBD2. The CDR3 has 16 residues. Germline loops: CDR1 SGHTA, CDR2 FQGNSA. The junction had 11 bases not matched to a gene; V was cut back by 6 bases and J by 7 bases. The CDR3 here is CASRRGLAGSKYTQYF. The CDR3 coding sequence is TGTGCCAGCAGGCGGGGACTAGCGGGCTCCAAGTATACGCAGTATTTT.

The chain combines TRBV18 with TRBJ2-1; 10 nucleotides agree with TRBD1. The V gene's germline CDR1 is KGHSH and CDR2 LQKENI. The CDR3 is 15 residues long. V gave up 3 bases and J gave up 7 bases; unmatched junction bases: 6. The DNA for the CDR3 is TGTGCCAGCTCACCCGGGACAGGGGATTGGAATGAGCAGTTCTTC. Encoded protein: CASSPGTGDWNEQFF.

The chain recombines TRBV4-1 with TRBJ2-3; 8 bases map to TRBD1. CDR3 length equals 15 residues. Germline CDR1 and CDR2: MGHRA and YSYEKL. The V gene end was trimmed by 0 bases and the J gene end by 14 bases; junction bases not matched to a gene: 13. CDR3 loop: CASSQEWTGTLGMYF. The CDR3 DNA follows: TGCGCCAGCAGCCAAGAATGGACAGGGACACTGGGGATGTATTTT.

The rearrangement joins TRBV2 to TRBJ2-1, with D perhaps TRBD1 (6 bases). This CDR3 has 14 amino acids. The germline V gene has CDR1 SNHLY and CDR2 FYNNEI. Trimming left V 8 bases short and J 10 bases short, with 21 bases between. Here the CDR3 reads CASFPSLQGREQFF. In DNA form, the CDR3 reads TGTGCCAGCTTTCCCAGCTTACAGGGACGGGAGCAGTTCTTC. The whole variable domain, filled in from reference TRBV2 and TRBJ2-1, reads EPEVTQTPSHQVTQMGQEVILRCVPISNHLYFYWYRQILGQKVEFLVSFYNNEISEKSEIFDDQFSVERPDGSNFTLKIRSTKLEDSAMYFCASFPSLQGREQFFGPGTRLTVL.

The chain uses TRBV7-2 and TRBJ2-7; either TRBD1 or TRBD2 may fit D (6 bases each). Trimming removed 3 bases at V and 2 bases at J, with 17 bases between. The CDR3 loop spans 16 amino acids. The germline gives CDR1 SGHTA, CDR2 FQGNSA. CDR3 in amino acids: CASSFSAGTNTYEQYF. DNA for the CDR3: TGTGCCAGCAGCTTCAGCGCGGGGACAAATACCTACGAGCAGTACTTC.

The chain carries TRBV7-2 and TRBJ2-5, with a weak D call TRBD2 (5 bases). V lost 4 bases, J lost 6 bases, and 6 bases lay in between. CDR1 and CDR2 from the germline V gene are SGHTA and FQGNSA. The CDR3 has 11 amino acids. This chain's CDR3 is CASSSSKTQYF. CDR3 DNA sequence: TGTGCCAGCAGCTCTAGCAAGACCCAGTACTTC.

V gene TRBV29-1 combines with J gene TRBJ1-3; D is uncertain. Germline CDR1 reads SQVTM; CDR2 reads ANQGSEA. V gave up 5 bases and J gave up 0 bases, with 8 bases separating them. This CDR3 region has 13 residues. This chain's CDR3 is CSVLYSSGNTIYF. The DNA for the CDR3 is TGCAGCGTTCTATACAGCTCTGGAAACACCATATATTTT.

The chain employs TRBV9 and TRBJ2-2; D is uncertain. V lost 1 base to trimming and J lost 7 bases, with 14 bases between them. This CDR3 comprises 15 residues. Germline loops: CDR1 SGDLS, CDR2 YYNGEE. CDR3 coding DNA: TGTGCCAGCAGCGTATCGGGCCGGCAACGCGGGGAGCTGTTTTTT. Translated: CASSVSGRQRGELFF.

The chain couples TRBV6-6 to TRBJ2-7; maybe TRBD2 (5 bases). V lost 8 bases to trimming and J lost 3 bases, with 14 bases between them. The germline V gene has CDR1 MNHNY and CDR2 SVGAGI (reference sequence). The CDR3 spans 13 residues. The CDR3 DNA reads as TGTGCCAGCCGCGGGTTAGCTGGCTACGAGCAGTACTTC. Its translation is CASRGLAGYEQYF.

The chain carries TRBV7-3 and TRBJ2-5; maybe TRBD2 (6 bases). Germline lookup yields CDR1 SGHTA and CDR2 FQGTGA. This CDR3 region has 14 residues. Trimming took off 4 bases at V and 5 bases at J, with 14 bases between the two ends. The CDR3 nucleotides read TGTGCCAGCAGCTACGGAGGGGTGTACGAGACCCAGTACTTC. Its protein is CASSYGGVYETQYF.

CDR3 nucleotide sequence: TGTGCCAGCGAGTTCCTCTTTAATACGCAGTATTTT. It codes for CASEFLFNTQYF. This sequence joins TRBV2 and TRBJ2-3, with unresolved D. Germline lookup yields CDR1 SNHLY and CDR2 FYNNEI. This CDR3 contains 12 residues. Trimming pared 8 bases from V and 7 bases from J, leaving 13 bases between.

The chain couples TRBV7-9 to TRBJ2-1, with 8 positions matching TRBD2. Germline CDR1 is SEHNR and CDR2 is FQNEAQ (reference sequence). V gave up 4 bases and J gave up 7 bases; unmatched junction bases: 12. This CDR3 is 16 amino acids long. The CDR3 is CASSSARSLAGNEQFF. CDR3 nucleotide sequence: TGTGCCAGCAGCTCCGCCCGTTCATTAGCGGGAAATGAGCAGTTCTTC.

V is TRBV6-6 and J is TRBJ1-1; the D is unclear. The V gene lost 7 bases and the J gene lost 13 bases, with 16 bases spanning the gap. Germline CDR1 reads MNHNY; CDR2 reads SVGAGI (reference sequence). CDR3 length equals 11 residues. CDR3 sequence: CASIGIGRFFF. Here the CDR3 DNA reads TGTGCCAGCATTGGCATAGGAAGATTTTTCTTT.

The rearrangement uses TRBV10-3 and TRBJ1-1; tentatively, D is TRBD1 (5 bases). The germline V gene encodes CDR1 ENHRY and CDR2 SYGVKD. V dropped 4 bases and J dropped 1 base, with 13 bases sitting between them. CDR3 length: 15 amino acids. The CDR3 coding sequence is TGTGCCATCAGTGGAGGGGTACATCGGAACACTGAAGCTTTCTTT. Translated: CAISGGVHRNTEAFF.